The 21 T cell receptor beta chains in this list originate from one sample, sequenced in a study of identical twins. MiXCR was run by TCRdb on the 5' RACE reads, yielding one entry per CDR3 protein. The sample has about 530,000 distinct CDR3 sequences; 20% to 25% are singletons. This same sample was also part of a study on yellow fever vaccine responses in identical twins.

The sequencing sample was made of CD4+ T cells sorted from blood. Source of these receptors: a woman aged 18-29 years in good health.

V and J are TRBV3-1 and TRBJ2-7, with 7 bases identical to TRBD2. Germline V CDR1 and CDR2: LGHDT, YNNKEL (reference sequence). J lost 6 bases, V lost 0 bases, and 8 bases had no gene match. The CDR3 has 15 residues. DNA for the CDR3: TGTGCCAGCAGCCAAGATAGGTGGGAGGGCCGCGAGCAGTACTTC. Protein product: CASSQDRWEGREQYF.

This clonotype has only a few counts. The rearrangement links TRBV7-9 to TRBJ1-1, with 7 bases matching TRBD1. Germline CDR1 reads SEHNR; CDR2 reads FQNEAQ (reference sequence). V gave up 2 bases and J gave up 8 bases; unmatched junction bases: 2. This CDR3 spans 12 amino acids. As DNA, the CDR3 is TGTGCCAGCAGCTTACGGGACAGAGAAGCTTTCTTT. Translating gives CASSLRDREAFF.

This clonotype was counted between two and nine times. The J gene is TRBJ2-3, the V gene TRBV6-1; TRBD2 agrees at 9 bases. CDR1 is MNHNS, CDR2 SASEGT, per germline. This CDR3 region has 14 residues. With V trimmed by 8 bases and J by 3 bases, 6 bases remained unmatched. The CDR3 spells CASARTSVTDTQYF. As DNA, the CDR3 is TGTGCCAGCGCCCGGACTAGCGTAACAGATACGCAGTATTTT.

In its sample, this clonotype was seen a few times. The chain recombines TRBV3-1 with TRBJ2-1; 8 bases fit TRBD2. The CDR3 contains 17 residues. Germline V gene data show CDR1 as LGHDT and CDR2 as YNNKEL (reference sequence). J lost 4 bases, V lost 4 bases, and 12 bases had no gene match. CDR3 DNA: TGTGCCAGCAGCCGCCCACGGTCCAGCGGGAGTTACAATGAGCAGTTCTTC. It translates to CASSRPRSSGSYNEQFF.

This clonotype was seen a few times. The chain joins TRBV4-1 to TRBJ2-3, with D maybe TRBD2 (5 bases). The CDR3 has 16 residues. CDR1 and CDR2 from the germline V gene are MGHRA and YSYEKL. V gave up 5 bases and J gave up 0 bases, with 15 bases separating them. The CDR3 loop reads CASSKGGTTSTDTQYF. CDR3 in DNA: TGCGCCAGCAGCAAAGGAGGTACGACTAGCACAGATACGCAGTATTTT.

V and J are TRBV29-1 and TRBJ2-3, with 7 bases aligning to TRBD1. The CDR3 length is 16 residues. V lost 1 base, J lost 6 bases, and 13 bases stayed unmatched. Germline-derived CDR1 and CDR2 are SQVTM and ANQGSEA. In nucleotides, the CDR3 is TGCAGCGTTGAAGCGGGATCTAGGGGGCAGGGGGATACGCAGTATTTT. Translated: CSVEAGSRGQGDTQYF.

This chain connects TRBV12-3 or TRBV12-4 to TRBJ2-3, with unresolved D. The CDR3 is 16 residues long. Trimming pared 1 base from V and 0 bases from J, leaving 11 bases between. The CDR3 spells CASSLGPRASTDTQYF. The DNA of the CDR3 is TGTGCCAGCAGTTTAGGTCCAAGAGCTAGCACAGATACGCAGTATTTT.

The chain couples TRBV7-3 to TRBJ2-3; D gene unclear. This CDR3 has 17 amino acids. V was clipped by 2 bases and J by 6 bases, with 21 bases between them. The germline CDR1 and CDR2 sequences are SGHTA and FQGTGA. CDR3 in DNA: TGTGCCAGCAGCTTAGTGCCGGGCCTTCCCGGTAGGGATACGCAGTATTTT. Translating gives CASSLVPGLPGRDTQYF.

This clonotype has more than one count but fewer than ten. The junction and the germline gene differ at one end; a read error may be behind it. The chain combines TRBV7-8 with TRBJ1-5, with 9 positions matching TRBD1. CDR1 and CDR2 from the germline V gene are SGHVS and FQNEAQ. The CDR3 covers 18 residues. CDR3 loop: CASSLFPGTGSGDQLQHF. CDR3 nucleotides: TGTGCCAGCAGCTTATTTCCTGGGACAGGGTCCGGTGATCAGCTCCAGCATTTT.

There are a few counts of this clonotype. V and J are TRBV4-1 and TRBJ1-4; D remains unclear. Trimming took off 4 bases at V and 8 bases at J, with 17 bases between the two ends. Per the germline V gene, CDR1 is MGHRA and CDR2 is YSYEKL. The CDR3 has 15 amino acids. The CDR3 sequence: CASSRPYPQGEKLFF. The CDR3 DNA reads TGCGCCAGCAGCCGCCCGTATCCGCAAGGGGAAAAACTGTTTTTT.

The rearrangement joins TRBV4-1 to TRBJ2-7; 8 nucleotides line up with TRBD2. Germline V gives CDR1 MGHRA, CDR2 YSYEKL. V lost 1 base and J lost 3; bases outside the gene matches: 8. This CDR3 has 16 residues. The CDR3 DNA follows: TGCGCCAGCAGCCAAGTGTTACTAGCGGACCTCTACGAGCAGTACTTC. This encodes CASSQVLLADLYEQYF.

The chain is built from TRBV20-1 and TRBJ2-1; 9 nucleotides agree with TRBD2. The V gene end was trimmed by 3 bases and the J gene end by 7 bases; junction bases not matched to a gene: 7. Germline loops: CDR1 DFQATT, CDR2 SNEGSKA (reference sequence). The CDR3 contains 14 residues. CDR3 amino acids: CSASLAGGRNEQFF. The CDR3 nucleotides read TGCAGTGCTAGTCTCGCGGGGGGGCGAAATGAGCAGTTCTTC.

This clonotype has only a few counts. This sequence joins TRBV12-3 or TRBV12-4 and TRBJ2-7, with TRBD1 identical over 9 bases. V was pared by 6 bases and J by 2 bases, with 8 bases of the junction left unmatched. The CDR3 runs to 15 residues. CDR3 nucleotide sequence: TGTGCCAGCAGCCGGGGACAGGGCACCCCCTACGAGCAGTACGTC. Protein product: CASSRGQGTPYEQYV.

This chain links TRBV28 with TRBJ2-7; TRBD1 might be the D (5 bases). V shed 6 bases and J shed 6 bases, with 21 bases lying between them. Germline loops: CDR1 MDHEN, CDR2 SYDVKM. CDR3 length: 15 residues. CDR3 nucleotides: TGTGCCAGCAGGCCCTTCCAGGGTTCCCGAATCGAGCAGTACTTC. This sequence encodes CASRPFQGSRIEQYF.

The chain has TRBV3-1 and TRBJ2-1; a weak D match, TRBD1 (5 bases). With 4 bases removed from V and 8 bases from J, the gap between germline ends came to 12 bases. Germline assignment: CDR1 LGHDT and CDR2 YNNKEL (reference sequence). The CDR3 sequence is 13 residues long. CDR3 protein: CASSPGGAYEQFF. Written as DNA, the CDR3 is TGTGCCAGCAGCCCGGGTGGGGCGTATGAGCAGTTCTTC.

In this sample, this clonotype turned up a few times. The chain combines TRBV3-1 with TRBJ2-7; D is possibly TRBD2 (6 bases). The CDR3 is 12 amino acids. The V and J ends lost 0 bases and 10 bases respectively, with 10 bases between them. The germline V gene encodes CDR1 LGHDT and CDR2 YNNKEL (reference sequence). The CDR3 reads CASSQEEGTQYV. The CDR3 region has the DNA TGTGCCAGCAGCCAAGAGGAGGGGACCCAGTACGTC.

J is TRBJ2-7 and V is TRBV5-1; D is uncertain. V was cut by 5 bases and J by 0 bases, with 12 bases left in between. Germline V gene data show CDR1 as SGHRS and CDR2 as YFSETQ. The CDR3 runs to 14 residues. DNA for the CDR3: TGCGCCAGCAGTGGGGTTGGGATCTCCTACGAGCAGTACTTC. Its translation is CASSGVGISYEQYF.

The chain is built from TRBV9 and TRBJ1-1; D unresolved. Germline-derived CDR1 and CDR2 are SGDLS and YYNGEE. This CDR3 is 17 amino acids long. Trimming took 5 bases from V and 2 from J, leaving 22 bases between them. This CDR3 is CASRKYPAIDGNTEAFF. CDR3 coding DNA: TGTGCCAGCAGAAAGTATCCGGCTATTGACGGCAACACTGAAGCTTTCTTT.

This clonotype was observed a few times. The chain recombines TRBV29-1 with TRBJ1-1; D possibly corresponds to TRBD1 (5 bases). Looked up from germline, CDR1 is SQVTM and CDR2 is ANQGSEA. Deletions cut 6 bases from V and 1 base from J, with 15 bases between. This CDR3 has 14 amino acids. CDR3 bases: TGCAGCGTCGCGAAAACAGGACCGAACACTGAAGCTTTCTTT. It specifies CSVAKTGPNTEAFF.

The CDR3 coding sequence is TGCGCCAGCAGCTTTCAGGGGGCCGTCTACAATGAGCAGTTCTTC. Amino acid sequence: CASSFQGAVYNEQFF. The gene calls are TRBV5-1 and TRBJ2-1, with 8 bases that match TRBD1. Germline CDR1 SGHRS, CDR2 YFSETQ. After removal of 2 bases from V and 3 bases from J, the junction contained 4 bases not matched to a gene. The CDR3 is 15 residues long.

The V call is TRBV15, the J call TRBJ2-7; D not resolved. In germline, CDR1 is LNHNV, CDR2 YYDKDF (reference sequence). The CDR3 is 14 residues long. V was cut by 0 bases and J by 6 bases, with 12 bases left in between. The CDR3: CATSREQGYGEQYV. For the CDR3, the DNA is TGTGCCACCAGCAGAGAACAAGGGTATGGCGAGCAGTACGTC.